This TCR beta chain was sequenced in a study of patients and donors after allogeneic stem cell transplantation. A single record per CDR3 protein comes from TCRdb applying MiXCR to the RT-PCR reads. The table has 920,000 or so distinct CDR3 sequences, more than 15% seen once. This clonotype was recorded at least ten times. The germline V gene has CDR1 SGHRS and CDR2 YFSETQ. The CDR3 has 14 amino acids. Trimming stripped 4 bases from V and 1 base from J, with 11 bases between. This TCR was sampled from a human donor who was either an allogeneic HSCT recipient or a stem cell or donor lymphocyte infusion donor (not recorded which). It is not recorded whose cells these are; they may come from a transplant donor. The chain employs TRBV5-1 and TRBJ1-1; unclear D gene. The sample was blood, either unsorted or a sorted T cell fraction (not recorded which). The CDR3 reads CASSPNNRNTEAFF. As DNA, the CDR3 is TGCGCCAGCAGCCCTAACAACAGGAACACTGAAGCTTTCTTT.